A single T cell receptor beta chain is shown here with its context. There is no known antigen for this receptor. No base quality information exists; no much larger clone differs at one position. The germline V gene encodes CDR1 MNHEY and CDR2 SVGAGI. V is trimmed back by 6 bases and J by 7 bases, and the junction contains 6 bases that no gene match accounts for. From its cysteine to its phenylalanine, the CDR3 spans 14 amino acids. This entry keeps only the CDR3 DNA: 42 bases, framed from base 1. In the paper's terms, the treatment or condition label means: 15 to 20 received Ad26.COV2.S at low or high dose, single or two shots; about 5 received placebo; per-sample allocation not given. Repertoires of vaccine and placebo recipients were sequenced from samples collected on day 63 after the first injection. Cohort 1b enrolled roughly 25 adults aged 18-55 years at a single site in Boston, USA, between 29 July and 7 August 2020. Ad26.COV2.S consisted of a replication-incompetent adenovirus type 26 vector by which a prefusion-stabilized SARS-CoV-2 spike protein from the original Wuhan strain was expressed.

The immunoSEQ Assay was the method used to sequence TCRbeta CDR3 regions. After extraction, genomic DNA underwent amplification by bias-controlled multiplex PCR, followed by high-throughput sequencing. Concerning the study's data processing: Collapsing and filtering of sequences were performed to quantify the absolute abundance of each unique TCRbeta CDR3 region. T cell fraction was estimated by normalization of TCRbeta template counts to usable DNA, with usable DNA being measured through amplification of reference genes present in all nucleated cells. Repertoire TCRs were annotated as SARS-CoV-2-specific when V gene, CDR3 amino acid sequence and J gene were exactly matched to a known reactive TCR set. MIRA supplied the reference SARS-CoV-2 TCR set, which was filtered for enrichment in COVID-19-positive ImmuneCODE repertoires so that public or cross-reactive TCRs were removed. Using the MIRA antigens, annotated TCRs were further analysed by specific ORF or by position within an ORF. Breadth was defined as the number of annotated unique rearrangements divided by the total number of unique productive rearrangements, and depth was defined as the summed frequency of the annotated unique rearrangements. Group comparisons of TCR breadth used two-sided Wilcoxon rank-sum tests. TCRdb re-hosts the immuneACCESS table, in-frame sequences only. Its copies lack some clones; in the studies checked, an unresolved V gene accounts for under half of them, and the cause for the rest is not known. Clone size and the V and J calls come from that table; the DNA yielded D and trimming. In this sample the table shows about 400,000 clones, roughly nine tenths of which occur a single time. The biggest ten clones account for roughly 3.2% of the sample.

This sample is drawn from a study of Ad26.COV2.S vaccination and SARS-CoV-2 variants (dated by TCRdb to the early 2020s). In the study overall: Vaccine-arm donors came from COV1001, a multicentre, randomized, double-blind, placebo-controlled phase I-IIa trial of Ad26.COV2.S in healthy adults. Ad26.COV2.S was administered intramuscularly at 5 x 10^10 or 1 x 10^11 viral particles, either as a single shot or as two shots given 56 days apart. The specificity and breadth of SARS-CoV-2-reactive T cell receptors after Ad26.COV2.S vaccination were assessed by TCRbeta repertoire sequencing. A total of around 32 samples were included in the TCR-sequenced set, comprising around 19 Ad26.COV2.S vaccine recipients, 5 placebo recipients and 8 SARS-CoV-2 convalescent individuals. Trial participants were randomized into five groups of five, in which low-dose or high-dose Ad26.COV2.S was given once or twice, or placebo was given on both occasions. Blinding of investigators to trial group allocation was maintained during experiments and outcome assessment. Results and caveats for the whole study, not just this receptor: The study lacked the statistical power to compare responses across vaccine doses or regimens. According to the authors, total T cell responses may have been underestimated by the TCR breadth and depth analyses. Ad26.COV2.S recipients had higher spike-specific TCR breadth than placebo recipients (P = 0.0014). After vaccination, substantial breadth of spike-specific CD8+ and CD4+ T cell responses was reported. Vaccine and placebo recipients had similar non-spike TCR breadth, a finding consistent with the vaccine containing only spike.

The receptor was isolated from a person aged 18-60 years who received the Ad26.COV2.S COVID-19 vaccine or a placebo. This specimen consisted of peripheral blood, obtained in a trial of Ad26.COV2.S vaccine versus placebo. The V gene is TRBV6-5 and the J gene is TRBJ1-5; 10 central nucleotides agree with TRBD1. The CDR3 sequence is CASRGQGDGQPQHF. Here is the DNA: TGTGCCAGCAGAGGACAGGGGGACGGGCAGCCCCAGCATTTT.